The subject of this entry is one T cell receptor (beta chain). Conventional CD4+ T cells were sorted from blood as CD25-low CD127-high cells. The data were obtained in a study of regulatory and conventional T cells in RAG deficiency. The V and J ends lost 2 bases and 1 base respectively, with 21 bases between them. CDR1 is SEHNR, CDR2 FQNEAQ, per germline (reference sequence). The CDR3 sequence is 19 residues long. TCRdb keeps only in-frame clones here, not all; method: immunoSEQ multiplex PCR. The sample consists of approximately 30,000 clones, approximately 96% of them appearing once. These records were also assigned to another study, of regulatory T cells. This second study says: The primer mix had 52 TRBV and 13 TRBJ primers.

The chain joins TRBV7-9 to TRBJ1-3; D is possibly TRBD1 (6 bases). The TCR comes from a human donor in good health. Source material: CD25- CD4+ T cells sorted from blood. CDR3 loop: CASSLSEWDTLLSGNTIYF. The DNA for the CDR3 is TGTGCCAGCAGCTTATCTGAGTGGGACACACTTCTATCTGGAAACACCATATATTTT.